This T cell receptor beta chain is drawn from a study of cytomegalovirus exposure and HLA in healthy donors. Overall study results and limits: The availability of immune exposure information extended only to CMV serostatus.

The CDR3 totals 15 residues. Germline V gene data show CDR1 as SGHRS and CDR2 as YFSETQ. V was pared by 2 bases and J by 9 bases, with 6 bases of the junction left unmatched. A multiplex PCR was run with 60 Vbeta primers and 13 Jbeta primers. Some clones are missing from TCRdb's copy, which holds only in-frame ones; the method was immunoSEQ multiplex PCR. The sample has 140,000 or so clones; around 65% are singletons. On this clone itself: Its cognate antigen is unknown.

V and J are TRBV5-1 and TRBJ2-1; 12 nucleotides match TRBD2. This TCR was recovered from a woman aged 55 to 70 in good health and CMV-seronegative. Sample: PBMCs. DNA of the CDR3: TGCGCCAGCAGCTTACTAGCGGGAGGTAGTGGTGAGCAGTTCTTC. It encodes CASSLLAGGSGEQFF.